This TCR beta chain is from a study of cytomegalovirus exposure and HLA in healthy donors. About the study: From donors who were HLA-typed, an early data release held 70 million to 90 million unique TCRs. Study conclusions and caveats: An analysis was carried out at a later point. It showed that HLA-associated TCR beta chains were more clonally expanded than equally common non-associated chains. Previous analysis showed most TCR beta V segments were productive about 87% or about 30% of the time.

Concerning this clone: The antigen remains unidentified.

Per germline, CDR1 LNHDA and CDR2 SQIVND (reference sequence). This CDR3 comprises 15 residues. V was pared by 6 bases and J by 0 bases, with 7 bases of the junction left unmatched. The study ran its PCR with 60 Vbeta and 13 Jbeta primers. The method was immunoSEQ multiplex PCR; TCRdb's version includes in-frame clones alone and lacks a portion of them. The sample has more than 85,000 clones, around 85% seen once. Source material: PBMCs. V gene TRBV19 combines with J gene TRBJ1-1; TRBD1 agrees at 7 bases. The TCR was taken from a young man in good health and CMV-seropositive. The CDR3 loop reads CASSLGQNLNTEAFF. The CDR3 region has the DNA TGTGCCAGTAGCCTGGGACAGAACCTGAACACTGAAGCTTTCTTT.